These 30 T cell receptor beta chains were all obtained from the same sample, sequenced in a study of blood T cell repertoires in COVID-19. Using immunoSEQ multiplex PCR, the repertoire was profiled, and TCRdb retains in-frame clones only, with some absent. The data contain some 220,000 clones, about 85% of them singletons. The specimen sequenced was peripheral blood. Receptor source: a woman aged 55-70 years with active or convalescent COVID-19.

The chain links TRBV7-9 to TRBJ1-6; no definite D call. Germline V gives CDR1 SEHNR, CDR2 FQNEAQ (reference sequence). The germline V and J ends were trimmed by 5 bases and 7 bases, with 6 bases remaining between them. The length of the CDR3 is 12 residues. CDR3 in amino acids: CASSPVNSPLHF. DNA for the CDR3: TGTGCCAGCAGCCCCGTAAATTCACCCCTCCACTTT.

The chain employs TRBV19 and TRBJ2-5; possible D gene TRBD2, 5 bases. This CDR3 comprises 13 residues. Germline values: CDR1 LNHDA, CDR2 SQIVND (reference sequence). With 4 bases removed from V and 4 bases from J, the gap between germline ends came to 10 bases. CDR3 residues: CASSTAGGETQYF. CDR3 nucleotide sequence: TGTGCCAGTAGTACGGCAGGAGGAGAGACCCAGTACTTC.

This chain joins TRBV19 and TRBJ1-2; the match to TRBD1 covers 10 bases. The J segment lost 3 bases and the V segment lost 9 bases, leaving 10 bases of the junction unmatched. This CDR3 is built from 15 residues. From germline, CDR1 is LNHDA and CDR2 SQIVND (reference sequence). CDR3 in amino acids: CASTPGTGEDYGYTF. DNA for the CDR3: TGTGCCAGCACCCCGGGGACAGGGGAGGACTATGGCTACACCTTC.

This chain connects TRBV5-1 to TRBJ2-1; D is perhaps TRBD1 (6 bases). The CDR3 runs to 15 residues. V gave up 0 bases and J gave up 10 bases, with 17 bases separating them. Germline-derived CDR1 and CDR2 are SGHRS and YFSETQ. The DNA for the CDR3 is TGCGCCAGCAGCTTGGAGGCTGTTGGGGGCTGGGAGCAGTTCTTC. Translating gives CASSLEAVGGWEQFF.

The chain employs TRBV6-2 or TRBV6-3 and TRBJ1-2; D not resolved. Trimming pared 2 bases from V and 7 bases from J, leaving 11 bases between. Germline values: CDR1 MNHEY, CDR2 SVGEGT. This CDR3 has 13 residues. The CDR3 loop is CASSYDIFGGYTF. CDR3 DNA sequence: TGTGCCAGCAGTTACGATATCTTCGGTGGCTACACCTTC.

The rearrangement links TRBV19 to TRBJ1-2; 8 nucleotides match TRBD1. The CDR3 spans 15 residues. The germline gives CDR1 LNHDA, CDR2 SQIVND (reference sequence). The ends lost 5 bases at V and 1 base at J; junction bases unmatched: 6. The CDR3 region is CASSRGTGRNYGYTF. CDR3 in DNA: TGTGCCAGTAGTCGCGGGACAGGACGTAACTATGGCTACACCTTC.

V is TRBV27 and J is TRBJ1-1, with D perhaps TRBD1 (5 bases). The germline V gene has CDR1 MNHEY and CDR2 SMNVEV (reference sequence). Trimming cost V 1 base and J 1 base, with 16 bases left between them. This CDR3 spans 17 amino acids. CDR3 protein: CASSLFFRGGENTEAFF. CDR3 sequence (DNA): TGTGCCAGCAGTTTATTCTTTAGGGGAGGTGAGAACACTGAAGCTTTCTTT.

V usage is TRBV19 and J usage is TRBJ1-5; TRBD1 might be the D (5 bases). The CDR3 has 16 residues. V lost 3 bases and J lost 2, with 14 bases in between. From germline, CDR1 is LNHDA and CDR2 SQIVND (reference sequence). The CDR3 loop reads CASSIQGFRGNQPQHF. CDR3 DNA sequence: TGTGCCAGTAGTATTCAGGGATTTAGGGGCAATCAGCCCCAGCATTTT.

This clone was seen a single time. The chain is built from TRBV2 and TRBJ1-6; D is unclear. From germline, CDR1 is SNHLY and CDR2 FYNNEI. The CDR3 runs to 15 residues. The V end was cut by 6 bases, the J end by 6 bases, with 15 bases between. The CDR3 nucleotides are TGTGCCAGCAGCCTCTATGAGGGTGGTAATTCACCCCTCCACTTT. Translated, it gives CASSLYEGGNSPLHF.

V usage is TRBV6-2 or TRBV6-3 and J usage is TRBJ1-4, with 7 positions matching TRBD1. Germline V gives CDR1 MNHEY, CDR2 SVGEGT. This CDR3 has 15 amino acids. J lost 5 bases, V lost 5 bases, and 8 bases had no gene match. The CDR3 region has the DNA TGTGCCAGCAGTCGCGGGACAGCCTCGAATGAAAAACTGTTTTTT. This gives the protein CASSRGTASNEKLFF.

V gene TRBV15 combines with J gene TRBJ1-1, with 9 positions matching TRBD1. The V gene's germline CDR1 is LNHNV and CDR2 YYDKDF (reference sequence). The CDR3 totals 16 residues. V was clipped by 3 bases and J by 2 bases; unmatched bases: 7. In DNA form, the CDR3 reads TGTGCCACCAGCAGTAGGACAGGGGCAGGAAACACTGAAGCTTTCTTT. It is translated as CATSSRTGAGNTEAFF.

The chain uses TRBV9 and TRBJ1-1; possible D gene TRBD1, 5 bases. The CDR3 totals 11 residues. Germline V gives CDR1 SGDLS, CDR2 YYNGEE. V lost 4 bases and J 7 bases, leaving 8 bases between the germline ends. CDR3 sequence: CASSLQDEAFF. The CDR3 bases are TGTGCCAGCAGCCTACAGGATGAAGCTTTCTTT.

The table lists this clone with a few counts. J is TRBJ2-2 and V is TRBV5-5; D is possibly TRBD2 (5 bases). The V gene lost 3 bases and the J gene lost 1 base, with 10 bases spanning the gap. The CDR3 is 15 residues long. The germline V gene has CDR1 SGHKS and CDR2 YYEKEE (reference sequence). CDR3 region: CASSSFGENTGELFF. CDR3 nucleotides: TGTGCCAGCAGCTCCTTCGGGGAGAACACCGGGGAGCTGTTTTTT.

This chain links TRBV18 with TRBJ1-2; D uncertain. With 2 bases removed from V and 6 bases from J, the gap between germline ends came to 10 bases. This CDR3 is 13 amino acids long. Germline V CDR1 and CDR2: KGHSH, LQKENI. The CDR3 nucleotides read TGTGCCAGCTCACCAAACTCCAGGAATGGCTACACCTTC. It is translated as CASSPNSRNGYTF.

This chain links TRBV28 with TRBJ2-6; D possibly corresponds to TRBD1 (5 bases). V was pared by 5 bases and J by 0 bases, with 14 bases between. Germline V gene lookup returns CDR1 MDHEN and CDR2 SYDVKM. CDR3 length: 17 residues. The CDR3 loop reads CASSLTTGASGANVLTF. The CDR3 DNA follows: TGTGCCAGCAGTCTAACTACAGGAGCCTCTGGGGCCAACGTCCTGACTTTC.

This sequence joins TRBV11-3 and TRBJ2-2, with D uncertain. The V gene's germline CDR1 is SGHNT and CDR2 YENEEA. CDR3 length equals 15 residues. V shed 5 bases and J shed 1 base, with 11 bases lying between them. Written as DNA, the CDR3 is TGTGCCAGCAGCCAGAGGTCTCGGAACACCGGGGAGCTGTTTTTT. It encodes CASSQRSRNTGELFF.

V is TRBV10-3 and J is TRBJ2-5, with TRBD2 matching 10 bases. The CDR3 runs 18 residues. Germline CDR1 reads ENHRY; CDR2 reads SYGVKD. The junction had 14 bases not matched to a gene; V was cut back by 2 bases and J by 5 bases. The CDR3 sequence is CAISEESGGASRWETQYF. CDR3 nucleotide sequence: TGTGCCATCAGTGAGGAGAGCGGGGGGGCCTCAAGGTGGGAGACCCAGTACTTC.

This chain joins TRBV5-1 and TRBJ2-1; 7 nucleotides line up with TRBD2. The V gene end was trimmed by 0 bases and the J gene end by 0 bases; junction bases not matched to a gene: 3. The CDR3 length is 16 residues. Germline V gene sequence: CDR1 SGHRS, CDR2 YFSETQ. This chain's CDR3 is CASSLASGTSYNEQFF. The DNA for the CDR3 is TGCGCCAGCAGCTTGGCTAGCGGAACCTCCTACAATGAGCAGTTCTTC.

The chain uses TRBV11-2 and TRBJ2-3, with TRBD1 as a possible D gene (6 bases). The CDR3 is 14 amino acids. Germline assignment: CDR1 SGHAT and CDR2 FQNNGV. V was pared by 8 bases and J by 0 bases, with 12 bases between. The CDR3 nucleotides read TGTGCCAGCGGGTGGACAGCAAGCACAGATACGCAGTATTTT. Its translation: CASGWTASTDTQYF. The entire variable domain, with the rest obtained from reference TRBV11-2 and TRBJ2-3, is as follows: EAGVAQSPRYKIIEKRQSVAFWCNPISGHATLYWYQQILGQGPKLLIQFQNNGVVDDSQLPKDRFSAERLKGVDSTLKIQPAKLEDSAVYLCASGWTASTDTQYFGPGTRLTVL.

The chain employs TRBV2 and TRBJ1-2, with D unclear. The V gene lost 4 bases and the J gene lost 9 bases, with 18 bases spanning the gap. Germline V gene sequence: CDR1 SNHLY, CDR2 FYNNEI. This CDR3 contains 14 residues. The CDR3 sequence is CASSVLQLFESYTF. CDR3 DNA sequence: TGTGCCAGCAGTGTTTTACAGCTTTTCGAAAGCTACACCTTC.

The chain joins TRBV4-2 to TRBJ2-7, with D uncertain. This CDR3 region has 14 residues. Germline V CDR1 and CDR2: LGHNA, YNFKEQ. Trimming took 1 base from V and 3 from J, leaving 10 bases between them. As DNA, the CDR3 is TGTGCCAGCAGCCAAGGACTCTTTAACTACGAGCAGTACTTC. Amino acid sequence: CASSQGLFNYEQYF.

The CDR3 is CASMGTVFGTGELFF. The CDR3 DNA is TGCGCCAGCATGGGGACAGTATTTGGCACCGGGGAGCTGTTTTTT. The rearrangement links TRBV5-1 to TRBJ2-2; 7 bases are shared with TRBD1. CDR3 length equals 15 residues. Per germline, CDR1 SGHRS and CDR2 YFSETQ. Losses at the gene ends were 6 bases for V and 4 bases for J; bases not matched to a gene: 9.

The chain employs TRBV18 and TRBJ1-4; a weak D match, TRBD1 (5 bases). Germline V CDR1 and CDR2: KGHSH, LQKENI. V lost 2 bases and J lost 7, with 11 bases in between. The CDR3 sequence is 14 residues long. CDR3 nucleotide sequence: TGTGCCAGCTCACCAGGCAGGGTTGTTGAAAAACTGTTTTTT. As protein: CASSPGRVVEKLFF.

This clone was observed a handful of times. The chain employs TRBV18 and TRBJ1-1; weak D call: TRBD1 (6 bases). Trimming removed 6 bases at V and 5 bases at J, with 16 bases between. Germline loops: CDR1 KGHSH, CDR2 LQKENI. The CDR3 totals 14 residues. The CDR3 sequence: CASSYRERGTEAFF. CDR3 DNA sequence: TGTGCCAGCTCCTACAGGGAAAGAGGTACTGAAGCTTTCTTT.

The V gene is TRBV13, the J gene TRBJ2-7, with 11 bases lining up with TRBD2. The V segment lost 6 bases and the J segment 6 bases; nucleotides outside the gene matches: 7. The CDR3 extends over 14 amino acids. Germline V CDR1 and CDR2: PRHDT, FYEKMQ (reference sequence). CDR3 sequence: CASSPGLAVPEQYF. CDR3 DNA sequence: TGTGCCAGCAGTCCGGGACTAGCGGTTCCCGAGCAGTACTTC.

The chain combines TRBV3-1 (or the pseudogene TRBV3-2) with TRBJ2-1; 9 bases match TRBD2. After removal of 5 bases from V and 2 bases from J, the junction contained 7 bases not matched to a gene. Germline V gene data show CDR1 as LGHDT and CDR2 as YNNKEL (reference sequence). This CDR3 has 16 residues. The DNA for the CDR3 is TGTGCCAGCAGCGATCTAGCGGGACTGACCTACAATGAGCAGTTCTTC. As protein: CASSDLAGLTYNEQFF.

This chain uses TRBV19 with TRBJ1-5; TRBD1 is a possible D gene (6 bases). This CDR3 spans 15 amino acids. Germline-derived CDR1 and CDR2 are LNHDA and SQIVND (reference sequence). With 2 bases removed from V and 3 bases from J, the gap between germline ends came to 11 bases. The CDR3, as DNA: TGTGCCAGTAGTATAAGAGGGGGATCCAATCAGCCCCAGCATTTT. Translating it yields CASSIRGGSNQPQHF.

The rearrangement joins TRBV5-1 to TRBJ2-3; 9 bases line up with TRBD1. The V and J ends lost 7 bases and 0 bases, in that order; junction bases with no gene match: 3. CDR3 length equals 14 residues. Per germline, CDR1 SGHRS and CDR2 YFSETQ. CDR3 in amino acids: CASAGTGSTDTQYF. The CDR3 DNA reads TGCGCCAGCGCCGGGACAGGGAGCACAGATACGCAGTATTTT. Filled out from reference TRBV5-1 and TRBJ2-3, the complete variable domain reads KAGVTQTPRYLIKTRGQQVTLSCSPISGHRSVSWYQQTPGQGLQFLFEYFSETQRNKGNFPGRFSGRQFSNSRSEMNVSTLELGDSALYLCASAGTGSTDTQYFGPGTRLTVL.

This clone came up once. The rearrangement joins TRBV30 to TRBJ1-1; tentatively, D is TRBD1 (5 bases). The CDR3 has 16 amino acids. V dropped 0 bases and J dropped 4 bases, with 18 bases sitting between them. Per the germline V gene, CDR1 is GTSNPN and CDR2 is SVGIG (reference sequence). CDR3 in amino acids: CAWSVVVGAGGTEAFF. The CDR3 region has the DNA TGTGCCTGGAGTGTAGTAGTAGGGGCGGGGGGCACTGAAGCTTTCTTT.

This sequence joins TRBV2 and TRBJ2-5; no reliable D call. In germline, CDR1 is SNHLY, CDR2 FYNNEI. CDR3 length: 13 residues. The V gene lost 4 bases and the J gene lost 6 bases, with 12 bases spanning the gap. The CDR3 loop reads CASSVEQQKTQYF. The CDR3 DNA is TGTGCCAGCAGTGTTGAACAGCAAAAGACCCAGTACTTC.